A single sample is the source of the 19 T cell receptor beta chains below, sequenced in a study of T cells in Graves' hyperthyroidism and ophthalmopathy. TCR beta CDR3 regions were amplified from RNA transcripts. Using the HTBI primer set, a first-round RT-PCR was run on the TCR CDR3. TCRdb itself ran the multiplex PCR reads through MiXCR, one entry per CDR3 protein. The table has some 600,000 distinct CDR3 sequences, 14% seen once. The sequenced sample was blood. The origin of the receptors is a woman in her 30s with Graves' hyperthyroidism that later progressed to Graves' ophthalmopathy.

This clonotype has only one observation. The chain is built from TRBV20-1 and TRBJ2-1; 10 nucleotides agree with TRBD2. The CDR3 is made up of 14 amino acids. V lost 6 bases to trimming and J lost 6 bases; unmatched junction nucleotides: 8. In germline, CDR1 is DFQATT, CDR2 SNEGSKA (reference sequence). CDR3 in DNA: TGCAGTGCCGGGAGGGGGACTAGCGCCAATGAGCAGTTCTTC. Residues: CSAGRGTSANEQFF.

This clonotype occurred many times. The chain carries TRBV5-5 and TRBJ1-4, with 9 nucleotides matching TRBD1. This CDR3 comprises 16 residues. The V and J ends lost 4 bases and 0 bases, in that order; junction bases with no gene match: 4. Germline CDR1 and CDR2: SGHKS and YYEKEE (reference sequence). Here the CDR3 reads CASSRTGDATNEKLFF. The CDR3, as DNA: TGTGCCAGCAGCAGGACAGGGGATGCAACTAATGAAAAACTGTTTTTT.

In this sample, this clonotype turned up a few times. This sequence joins TRBV5-6 and TRBJ1-2; D unclear. V was clipped by 4 bases and J by 3 bases, with 7 bases between them. Germline V lookup: CDR1 SGHDT, CDR2 YYEEEE. The CDR3 length is 12 residues. The CDR3 coding sequence is TGTGCCAGCAGCGACGACTACTATGGCTACACCTTC. It encodes CASSDDYYGYTF.

This clonotype was seen at least ten times. This sequence joins TRBV30 and TRBJ1-1; a possible D gene is TRBD1 (5 bases). CDR1 and CDR2 from the germline V gene are GTSNPN and SVGIG (reference sequence). V was shortened by 5 bases and J by 0 bases, with 10 bases between the two germline ends. The CDR3 totals 13 residues. CDR3 nucleotide sequence: TGTGCCTGGGACAGTCGGATGAACACTGAAGCTTTCTTT. It is translated as CAWDSRMNTEAFF.

The chain uses TRBV13 and TRBJ2-7, with 10 positions matching TRBD2. V gave up 1 base and J gave up 4 bases; unmatched junction bases: 4. In germline, CDR1 is PRHDT, CDR2 FYEKMQ (reference sequence). The CDR3 is 15 amino acids. The CDR3 loop is CASSLELAGRYEQYF. The CDR3 nucleotides are TGTGCCAGCAGCTTAGAACTAGCGGGGAGATACGAGCAGTACTTC.

This clonotype was counted many times. The chain carries TRBV5-1 and TRBJ1-1; tentatively, D is TRBD1 (6 bases). This CDR3 is 12 amino acids long. V lost 0 bases and J lost 8, with 8 bases in between. The germline gives CDR1 SGHRS, CDR2 YFSETQ. The chain's CDR3 is CASSLEGGEAFF. CDR3 nucleotides: TGCGCCAGCAGCTTGGAAGGGGGAGAAGCTTTCTTT.

Many counts were recorded for this clonotype. This chain connects TRBV5-1 to TRBJ1-2; 8 nucleotides align to TRBD1. With 4 bases clipped from V and 8 bases from J, the junction kept 7 bases outside the gene matches. The CDR3 extends over 13 amino acids. Germline V gene lookup returns CDR1 SGHRS and CDR2 YFSETQ. CDR3 in amino acids: CASSLDRAGGYTF. CDR3 bases: TGCGCCAGCAGCCTGGACAGGGCGGGAGGCTACACCTTC.

This clonotype was picked up many times. This chain connects TRBV11-3 to TRBJ1-1; D is undetermined. V lost 1 base, J lost 7 bases, and 10 bases lay in between. Germline CDR1 and CDR2: SGHNT and YENEEA. This CDR3 spans 13 amino acids. This chain's CDR3 is CASSLAEDGEAFF. Here the CDR3 DNA reads TGTGCCAGCAGCTTAGCAGAAGACGGTGAAGCTTTCTTT.

This clonotype was detected ten times or more. This chain joins TRBV6-1 and TRBJ1-4; 7 nucleotides align to TRBD1. The length of the CDR3 is 17 residues. CDR1 and CDR2 (germline): MNHNS, SASEGT. V trimming: 6 bases; J trimming: 8 bases; junction bases outside the gene matches: 18. DNA for the CDR3: TGTGCCAGCAGCTACAACCTTATGACAGGGCTGGAGGAAAAACTGTTTTTT. Translation gives CASSYNLMTGLEEKLFF.

This clonotype has a count of ten or more. J is TRBJ1-1 and V is TRBV6-1; D is undetermined. Germline V gene data show CDR1 as MNHNS and CDR2 as SASEGT. The CDR3 extends over 10 amino acids. V lost 6 bases to trimming and J lost 8 bases, with 7 bases between them. CDR3 loop: CASRGEEAFF. The CDR3 DNA follows: TGTGCCAGCAGAGGTGAGGAAGCTTTCTTT.

In this sample, this clonotype turned up a few times. As DNA, the CDR3 is TGTGCCTGGAGCCTCGACAGCTATCGCACAGATACGCAGTATTTT. This translates into CAWSLDSYRTDTQYF. The chain employs TRBV30 and TRBJ2-3, with a possible D match to TRBD1 (5 bases). The CDR3 has 15 amino acids. Germline V lookup: CDR1 GTSNPN, CDR2 SVGIG (reference sequence). V lost 3 bases and J 1 base, leaving 14 bases between the germline ends.

Note on this clonotype: Just one base apart from a much larger clone, this may be a read error. This chain connects TRBV20-1 to TRBJ2-7; D remains unclear. CDR3 size: 15 residues. Per germline, CDR1 DFQATT and CDR2 SNEGSKA (reference sequence). Trimming pared 0 bases from V and 6 bases from J, leaving 18 bases between. The CDR3 DNA follows: TGCAGTGCTAGAGATGGTCGAGTCTCATGGATCGAGCAGTACTTC. Its protein product is CSARDGRVSWIEQYF.

This chain uses TRBV14 with TRBJ2-7; D unresolved. The CDR3 has 16 residues. V lost 0 bases and J 0 bases, leaving 12 bases between the germline ends. CDR1 and CDR2 (germline): SGHDN, FVKESK. Here the CDR3 reads CASSQESLRSSYEQYF. The CDR3 DNA follows: TGTGCCAGCAGCCAAGAGTCGCTGAGGAGCTCCTACGAGCAGTACTTC.

This clonotype was seen ten or more times. The genes are TRBV10-3 and TRBJ2-1; D uncertain. CDR3 size: 12 residues. Trimming stripped 7 bases from V and 5 bases from J, with 9 bases between. The germline V gene has CDR1 ENHRY and CDR2 SYGVKD. CDR3: CAIIAEDNEQFF. DNA of the CDR3: TGTGCCATCATAGCAGAGGACAATGAGCAGTTCTTC.

The chain carries TRBV30 and TRBJ1-5; D may be TRBD1 (6 bases). The ends were cut back, 3 bases at V and 6 bases at J, with 12 bases in the middle. The CDR3 consists of 13 residues. CDR1 is GTSNPN and CDR2 is SVGIG in the germline V gene (reference sequence). CDR3 DNA: TGTGCCTGGAGGGGGGCCTGGGGTCAGCCCCAGCATTTT. The encoded protein is CAWRGAWGQPQHF.

This clonotype was seen repeatedly, ten times or more. V gene TRBV19 combines with J gene TRBJ2-7, with a possible D match to TRBD2 (5 bases). The germline V gene encodes CDR1 LNHDA and CDR2 SQIVND (reference sequence). The CDR3 loop spans 14 amino acids. The ends were cut back, 2 bases at V and 0 bases at J, with 8 bases in the middle. This CDR3 is CASSIRRGSYEQYF. For the CDR3, the DNA is TGTGCCAGTAGTATACGACGGGGCTCCTACGAGCAGTACTTC.

This clonotype was detected many times. This rearrangement joins TRBV11-2 to TRBJ2-1; D gene unclear. Between the trimmed V and J ends, which lost 1 base and 0 bases, there was a span of 13 bases. The CDR3 has 17 amino acids. The V gene's germline CDR1 is SGHAT and CDR2 FQNNGV. CDR3 nucleotide sequence: TGTGCCAGCAGCTTAGTCGTCTCCCTTAGCTCCTACAATGAGCAGTTCTTC. Amino acids: CASSLVVSLSSYNEQFF. Full variable domain (missing parts from reference TRBV11-2 and TRBJ2-1): EAGVAQSPRYKIIEKRQSVAFWCNPISGHATLYWYQQILGQGPKLLIQFQNNGVVDDSQLPKDRFSAERLKGVDSTLKIQPAKLEDSAVYLCASSLVVSLSSYNEQFFGPGTRLTVL.

Ten or more counts support this clonotype. This chain uses TRBV30 with TRBJ2-7, with a possible D match to TRBD2 (6 bases). Trimming left V 7 bases short and J 5 bases short, with 18 bases between. This CDR3 has 13 amino acids. Germline V gives CDR1 GTSNPN, CDR2 SVGIG (reference sequence). The DNA for the CDR3 is TGTGCCTTAAAGCGGGCCCAGGGCCACGAGCAGTACTTC. Translated, it gives CALKRAQGHEQYF.

In this sample, this clonotype turned up many times. This chain connects TRBV11-3 to TRBJ2-1; D may be TRBD1 (5 bases). The CDR3 spans 15 residues. CDR1 is SGHNT and CDR2 is YENEEA in the germline V gene. V was trimmed by 6 bases and J by 4 bases, leaving 16 bases between them. Here the CDR3 DNA reads TGTGCCAGCAGGGAGAGCCCGACAGTGTACAATGAGCAGTTCTTC. Amino acids: CASRESPTVYNEQFF.